Included here is one T cell receptor (beta chain) sequence, with context. Antigen: not known. The entry originates in a study of cytomegalovirus exposure and HLA in healthy donors. Sequencing was performed with immunoSEQ multiplex PCR; in TCRdb, only in-frame clones are kept and a portion is missing. Counted here are 110,000 or so clones, approximately 89% occurring once; the ten biggest clones make up around 1.9%. The study, taken as a whole, reports: According to a subsequent analysis, TCR clusters identified in the first cohort showed a tendency to co-occur across the 100 to 150 validation repertoires. Researchers catalogued 164 TCR beta chains as cytomegalovirus-associated.

The sequence was obtained from a man between 18 and 29 years old in good health and CMV-seronegative. The sample consisted of PBMCs.

The CDR3 bases are TGTGCCAGCAGCTTTGACAGGGGGCAAAAACTGTTTTTT. Translation gives CASSFDRGQKLFF. The chain recombines TRBV11-2 with TRBJ1-4, with 10 bases matching TRBD1. CDR1 is SGHAT and CDR2 is FQNNGV in the germline V gene. V lost 3 bases to trimming and J lost 9 bases; unmatched junction nucleotides: 1. This CDR3 is 13 amino acids long. Full variable domain (remainder filled in from reference TRBV11-2 and TRBJ1-4): EAGVAQSPRYKIIEKRQSVAFWCNPISGHATLYWYQQILGQGPKLLIQFQNNGVVDDSQLPKDRFSAERLKGVDSTLKIQPAKLEDSAVYLCASSFDRGQKLFFGSGTQLSVL.